This T cell receptor (beta chain) was observed in a study of blood T cell repertoires in COVID-19. This CDR3 contains 14 residues. Unmatched junction bases numbered 3, after V lost 0 bases and J lost 3 bases. CDR1 is GTSNPN, CDR2 SVGIG, per germline (reference sequence). TCRdb's copy holds only in-frame clones and misses some; the assay was immunoSEQ multiplex PCR. The sample holds about 130,000 clones, less than 90% seen once. This sequence was found in a woman aged 50 to 60 who had recovered from COVID-19. Sequenced sample: PBMCs or T cells enriched from blood (not recorded which). The chain has TRBV30 and TRBJ2-3; 7 bases map to TRBD1. CDR3: CAWSVSRGTDTQYF. As DNA, the CDR3 is TGTGCCTGGAGTGTCTCCAGGGGGACAGATACGCAGTATTTT.